The 29 T cell receptor beta chains below come from one sample, sequenced in a study of T cell repertoires in cytomegalovirus infection. TCRdb re-derived calls from the reads in MiXCR, one entry per CDR3 protein. The sample consists of roughly 990,000 distinct CDR3 sequences, around 29% of them appearing once. These TCRs' antigens remain unknown. The sequences come from cultured CD8+ T cells from PBMCs, collected from culture after CMV antigen stimulation. The receptors derive from a human donor in good health (CMV status not recorded). Some clones in this sample may be carry-over from other donors' samples.

Comment on this clonotype: A read error is possible here, since a much larger clone lies one base away. This sequence joins TRBV5-6 and TRBJ2-1; 13 bases fit TRBD2. V dropped 2 bases and J dropped 5; count of bases not matched to a gene: 1. CDR1 and CDR2 from the germline V gene are SGHDT and YYEEEE. The CDR3 has 15 amino acids. The CDR3 DNA is TGTGCCAGCAGCTTCGGGACTAGCGGGGACAATGAGCAGTTCTTC. Translated, it gives CASSFGTSGDNEQFF.

J is TRBJ1-2 and V is TRBV7-9, with D possibly TRBD1 on 5 matching bases. The CDR3 runs to 14 residues. CDR1 and CDR2 from the germline V gene are SEHNR and FQNEAQ (reference sequence). V lost 5 bases to trimming and J lost 0 bases, with 10 bases between them. The CDR3 region is CASSPTGPNYGYTF. In DNA form, the CDR3 reads TGTGCCAGCAGCCCTACGGGGCCTAACTATGGCTACACCTTC.

This chain links TRBV4-3 with TRBJ1-5, with 7 positions matching TRBD1. V dropped 0 bases and J dropped 2; count of bases not matched to a gene: 7. CDR3 length: 17 amino acids. Germline V CDR1 and CDR2: LGHNA, YSLEER. In DNA, the CDR3 is TGCGCCAGCAGCCAAGATGTTTCAGGGGGAGGCAATCAGCCCCAGCATTTT. Encoded protein: CASSQDVSGGGNQPQHF.

This clonotype was counted between two and nine times. Just one base apart from a much larger clone, this may be a read error. The rearrangement uses TRBV7-9 and TRBJ1-1, with a weak D call TRBD1 (5 bases). The V gene's germline CDR1 is SEHNR and CDR2 FQNEAQ (reference sequence). V lost 1 base to trimming and J lost 4 bases, with 10 bases between them. This CDR3 is built from 14 residues. This CDR3 is CASSLGRGSTEAFF. The CDR3 DNA sequence: TGTGCCAGCAGCTTAGGGCGGGGGAGCACTGAAGCTTTCTTT.

V is TRBV27 and J is TRBJ1-4, with D possibly matching TRBD1 (6 bases). Trimming took 6 bases from V and 4 from J, leaving 18 bases between them. Germline V gene data show CDR1 as MNHEY and CDR2 as SMNVEV (reference sequence). The CDR3 runs to 16 residues. The CDR3 region is CASRAGTLTYNEKLFF. CDR3 nucleotides: TGTGCCAGCAGGGCCGGGACACTCACCTATAATGAAAAACTGTTTTTT.

The rearrangement uses TRBV19 and TRBJ1-5, with no clear D. Trimming cost V 9 bases and J 0 bases, with 12 bases left between them. The germline V gene has CDR1 LNHDA and CDR2 SQIVND (reference sequence). The CDR3 spans 14 residues. The CDR3 DNA is TGTGCCAGCGGACGGGGAAATAGCAATCAGCCCCAGCATTTT. Protein product: CASGRGNSNQPQHF.

This clonotype was recorded a few times. The chain couples TRBV6-2 or TRBV6-3 to TRBJ1-1; D perhaps matches TRBD1 (6 bases). Germline CDR1 reads MNHEY; CDR2 reads SVGEGT. V was trimmed by 6 bases and J by 4 bases, leaving 21 bases between them. The CDR3 has 16 residues. This CDR3 is CASRGAADNQGTEAFF. The CDR3 nucleotides are TGTGCCAGCAGGGGGGCGGCTGACAATCAGGGCACTGAAGCTTTCTTT.

The V gene is TRBV5-4, the J gene TRBJ2-7; 10 positions match TRBD2. Germline V CDR1 and CDR2: SGHNT, YYREEE (reference sequence). V lost 5 bases, J lost 2 bases, and 10 bases stayed unmatched. The CDR3 sequence is 16 residues long. The CDR3 here is CASSPPLAGGPYEQYF. In DNA form, the CDR3 reads TGTGCCAGCAGTCCTCCATTAGCGGGGGGCCCCTACGAGCAGTACTTC.

The V gene is TRBV4-1, the J gene TRBJ2-3; tentative D call: TRBD2 (6 bases). Germline values: CDR1 MGHRA, CDR2 YSYEKL. This CDR3 is built from 16 residues. Trimming took 0 bases from V and 5 from J, leaving 15 bases between them. CDR3 sequence (DNA): TGCGCCAGCAGCCAAGATGCGGTAGCGGCTAGAGATACGCAGTATTTT. This translates into CASSQDAVAARDTQYF.

This clonotype was seen ten or more times. The rearrangement uses TRBV29-1 and TRBJ2-7; D not resolved. This CDR3 spans 13 amino acids. With 2 bases removed from V and 2 bases from J, the gap between germline ends came to 10 bases. Germline V gene data show CDR1 as SQVTM and CDR2 as ANQGSEA. CDR3 DNA sequence: TGCAGCGTTGAAAGGTTTAATCCCTACGAGCAGTACTTC. It yields the protein CSVERFNPYEQYF.

This clonotype was detected a few times. The chain carries TRBV5-4 and TRBJ1-1; D remains unclear. The germline V gene has CDR1 SGHNT and CDR2 YYREEE (reference sequence). Trimming took off 1 base at V and 4 bases at J, with 20 bases between the two ends. The CDR3 is 17 amino acids. CDR3 protein: CASSLPPRDRAGTEAFF. CDR3 bases: TGTGCCAGCAGCTTGCCTCCAAGAGACCGGGCGGGCACTGAAGCTTTCTTT.

This sequence joins TRBV2 and TRBJ2-5, with D possibly being TRBD2 (5 bases). V was clipped by 8 bases and J by 4 bases, with 11 bases between them. In germline, CDR1 is SNHLY, CDR2 FYNNEI. The CDR3 totals 12 residues. The DNA for the CDR3 is TGTGCCAGCGGGGAGAAGCGAGAGACCCAGTACTTC. This translates into CASGEKRETQYF.

This clonotype appeared a few times. The gene calls are TRBV19 and TRBJ2-1; D ambiguous. Germline-derived CDR1 and CDR2 are LNHDA and SQIVND (reference sequence). The CDR3 loop spans 13 amino acids. V dropped 10 bases and J dropped 6 bases, with 16 bases sitting between them. The CDR3 reads CATQAPLPNEQFF. In nucleotides, the CDR3 is TGTGCCACCCAGGCGCCCCTTCCCAATGAGCAGTTCTTC. Looking up the rest from reference TRBV19 and TRBJ2-1 gives the full variable domain: DGGITQSPKYLFRKEGQNVTLSCEQNLNHDAMYWYRQDPGQGLRLIYYSQIVNDFQKGDIAEGYSVSREKKESFPLTVTSAQKNPTAFYLCATQAPLPNEQFFGPGTRLTVL.

V gene TRBV2 combines with J gene TRBJ2-4; maybe TRBD2 (6 bases). V shed 6 bases and J shed 2 bases, with 17 bases lying between them. This CDR3 contains 16 residues. Germline V lookup: CDR1 SNHLY, CDR2 FYNNEI. The CDR3 loop reads CASRSSQGGTKNIQYF. CDR3 DNA sequence: TGTGCCAGCAGAAGTTCTCAGGGAGGAACCAAAAACATTCAGTACTTC.

This clonotype showed up just a few times. The chain employs TRBV12-3 or TRBV12-4 and TRBJ2-7; D gene uncertain. The CDR3 extends over 12 amino acids. V lost 3 bases, J lost 6 bases, and 9 bases lay in between. CDR3 residues: CASSFWWGEQYF. CDR3 in DNA: TGTGCCAGCAGTTTTTGGTGGGGCGAGCAGTACTTC.

This clonotype was observed a handful of times. This sequence joins TRBV7-2 and TRBJ2-7, with a weak D call TRBD1 (5 bases). V gave up 4 bases and J gave up 6 bases, with 13 bases separating them. The CDR3 runs 13 residues. CDR1 and CDR2 from the germline V gene are SGHTA and FQGNSA. The CDR3 nucleotides are TGTGCCAGCAGCTCCGGACACCCCATCGAGCAGTACTTC. It is translated as CASSSGHPIEQYF.

This clonotype was seen at least ten times. V usage is TRBV7-8 and J usage is TRBJ1-5; D uncertain. Looked up from germline, CDR1 is SGHVS and CDR2 is FQNEAQ. This CDR3 has 13 residues. The V and J ends lost 5 bases and 3 bases respectively, with 8 bases between them. The CDR3: CASSRYYNQPQHF. DNA for the CDR3: TGTGCCAGCAGCCGTTATTACAATCAGCCCCAGCATTTT. Together with reference TRBV7-8 and TRBJ1-5, the CDR3 gives the full variable domain: GAGVSQSPRYKVAKRGQDVALRCDPISGHVSLFWYQQALGQGPEFLTYFQNEAQLDKSGLPSDRFFAERPEGSVSTLKIQRTQQEDSAVYLCASSRYYNQPQHFGDGTRLSIL.

The chain combines TRBV19 with TRBJ1-6, with D uncertain. V lost 3 bases and J 8 bases, leaving 11 bases between the germline ends. CDR3 length: 14 residues. CDR1 LNHDA and CDR2 SQIVND come from the germline V gene (reference sequence). CDR3 protein: CASSMKGLHSPLHF. As DNA, the CDR3 is TGTGCCAGTAGTATGAAAGGGCTTCATTCACCCCTCCACTTT.

The chain is built from TRBV19 and TRBJ1-6, with a possible D match to TRBD1 (5 bases). Germline V gene lookup returns CDR1 LNHDA and CDR2 SQIVND (reference sequence). The CDR3 loop spans 14 amino acids. V shed 7 bases and J shed 6 bases, with 13 bases lying between them. The CDR3 DNA is TGTGCCAGTATGATCCGGGACGGTAATTCACCCCTCCACTTT. Its translation is CASMIRDGNSPLHF.

This clonotype was picked up one time. This may be a read error: a much more frequent sequence differs by one nucleotide. The V gene is TRBV7-1, the J gene TRBJ2-1, with TRBD1 matching 8 bases. TRBV7-1 is an ORF, and what it does is uncertain. The CDR3 sequence is 16 residues long. CDR3 nucleotide sequence: TGTGCCAACAGCCCCGGACAGGGTATGGACTACAATGAGCAGTTCTTC. Translated: CANSPGQGMDYNEQFF.

This clonotype was recorded at least ten times. The chain recombines TRBV7-2 with TRBJ1-1; D is unclear. The CDR3 runs 14 residues. Trimming left V 5 bases short and J 1 base short, with 11 bases between. Germline CDR1 and CDR2: SGHTA and FQGNSA. The CDR3 region is CASSDRTRNTEAFF. The DNA of the CDR3 is TGTGCCAGCAGCGACCGGACGAGGAACACTGAAGCTTTCTTT.

V is TRBV4-1 and J is TRBJ2-7; TRBD2 matches at 10 bases. The CDR3 has 17 residues. J gave up 0 bases and V 5 bases, and 10 bases lay outside the gene matches. CDR1 is MGHRA, CDR2 YSYEKL, per germline. The CDR3 coding sequence is TGCGCCAGCAGCGAATACCCTAGCGGGGGTGACTCCTACGAGCAGTACTTC. Translation gives CASSEYPSGGDSYEQYF.

This clonotype was picked up a small number of times. The V call is TRBV6-5, the J call TRBJ2-1; the match to TRBD1 covers 8 bases. The germline V gene encodes CDR1 MNHEY and CDR2 SVGAGI. This CDR3 has 15 residues. After removal of 1 base from V and 7 bases from J, the junction contained 6 bases not matched to a gene. The CDR3 loop reads CASSYLGQGMNEQFF. In DNA form, the CDR3 reads TGTGCCAGCAGTTACTTAGGACAGGGAATGAATGAGCAGTTCTTC.

In its sample, this clonotype was seen many times. The rearrangement uses TRBV7-8 and TRBJ2-1; 8 bases match TRBD1. Germline lookup yields CDR1 SGHVS and CDR2 FQNEAQ. Unmatched junction bases numbered 6, after V lost 2 bases and J lost 15 bases. The CDR3 spans 12 residues. The CDR3 DNA is TGTGCCAGCAGCTTACGAGACAGGGGTCGGTTCTTC. This gives the protein CASSLRDRGRFF.

Ten or more counts support this clonotype. The chain combines TRBV7-8 with TRBJ2-2, with TRBD1 as a possible D gene (6 bases). V shed 4 bases and J shed 4 bases, with 19 bases lying between them. Germline loops: CDR1 SGHVS, CDR2 FQNEAQ. The CDR3 sequence is 17 residues long. CDR3 bases: TGTGCCAGCAGCTCGACAGGCCTGGGCGTTCCCACCGGGGAGCTGTTTTTT. Its translation is CASSSTGLGVPTGELFF. Drawing the rest from reference TRBV7-8 and TRBJ2-2, the complete variable domain is GAGVSQSPRYKVAKRGQDVALRCDPISGHVSLFWYQQALGQGPEFLTYFQNEAQLDKSGLPSDRFFAERPEGSVSTLKIQRTQQEDSAVYLCASSSTGLGVPTGELFFGEGSRLTVL.

This rearrangement joins TRBV7-9 to TRBJ1-1; possible D gene TRBD1, 6 bases. Germline CDR1 reads SEHNR; CDR2 reads FQNEAQ (reference sequence). The CDR3 totals 18 residues. Trimming removed 5 bases from V and 0 bases from J, with 22 bases in between. CDR3 in DNA: TGTGCCAGCAGCCCAGGGGCTCGAGCTGTTGGTCTGAACACTGAAGCTTTCTTT. Protein product: CASSPGARAVGLNTEAFF.

This clonotype has just a few counts. The genes are TRBV18 and TRBJ2-7; D possibly uses TRBD1 or TRBD2 (5 bases each). V gave up 3 bases and J gave up 10 bases, with 13 bases separating them. The CDR3 sequence is 12 residues long. CDR1 and CDR2 from the germline V gene are KGHSH and LQKENI. DNA of the CDR3: TGTGCCAGCTCACCGGGACCCGGACGACAGTACGTC. It translates to CASSPGPGRQYV.

This chain links TRBV6-8 with TRBJ2-5; D perhaps matches TRBD1 (5 bases). Germline V gene data show CDR1 as MNHGY and CDR2 as SAAAGT. The CDR3 consists of 14 residues. Trimming shortened V by 0 bases and J by 2 bases, and 7 bases separated the two germline ends. CDR3: CASSYSQGQETQYF. The CDR3 bases are TGTGCCAGCAGTTACTCGCAGGGTCAAGAGACCCAGTACTTC.

Only one count was recorded for this clonotype. The chain uses TRBV5-6 and TRBJ2-7, with TRBD1 identical over 7 bases. Germline assignment: CDR1 SGHDT and CDR2 YYEEEE. V lost 0 bases to trimming and J lost 6 bases; unmatched junction nucleotides: 6. The CDR3 spans 14 residues. CDR3 nucleotides: TGTGCCAGCAGCTTGGTGACAGGGACATTCGAGCAGTACTTC. Translated, it gives CASSLVTGTFEQYF.